What follows are 11 T cell receptor beta chains derived from one specimen sequenced in a study of blood T cell repertoires in COVID-19. Libraries were prepared by immunoSEQ multiplex PCR; TCRdb keeps only in-frame clonotypes and omits some of them. The data show 100,000 to 150,000 clones, around 84% seen once. The source material was PBMCs or T cells enriched from blood (not recorded which). The receptors were gathered from a woman aged 30 to 39 who had recovered from COVID-19.

The chain has TRBV6-4 and TRBJ1-2; 11 positions match TRBD1. The germline V gene has CDR1 MRHNA and CDR2 SNTAGT. J was trimmed by 4 bases and V by 3 bases; bases with no gene match: 4. The CDR3 covers 15 residues. The CDR3 is CASSEGTGGLYGYTF. In nucleotides, the CDR3 is TGTGCCAGCAGTGAAGGGACAGGGGGACTCTATGGCTACACCTTC.

The rearrangement links TRBV9 to TRBJ1-1; D gene unclear. The germline gives CDR1 SGDLS, CDR2 YYNGEE. Trimming removed 0 bases at V and 4 bases at J, with 13 bases between. CDR3 length: 15 amino acids. The CDR3 DNA is TGTGCCAGCAGCGTAGGTACGGTGATTGGCACTGAAGCTTTCTTT. Translation: CASSVGTVIGTEAFF.

This clone was observed a single time. The J gene is TRBJ2-5, the V gene TRBV9, with a possible D match to TRBD1 (6 bases). CDR1 is SGDLS and CDR2 is YYNGEE in the germline V gene. The CDR3 totals 15 residues. V dropped 2 bases and J dropped 4 bases, with 15 bases sitting between them. The CDR3 DNA reads TGTGCCAGCAGCGTGTCACCCCAAGGGGGAGAGACCCAGTACTTC. Protein: CASSVSPQGGETQYF. The whole variable domain, filled in from reference TRBV9 and TRBJ2-5, reads DSGVTQTPKHLITATGQRVTLRCSPRSGDLSVYWYQQSLDQGLQFLIQYYNGEERAKGNILERFSAQQFPDLHSELNLSSLELGDSALYFCASSVSPQGGETQYFGPGTRLLVL.

The CDR3 is CASRTGSQGNSPLHF. The CDR3 DNA reads TGTGCCAGCCGGACAGGCTCTCAGGGTAATTCACCCCTCCACTTT. The chain uses TRBV2 and TRBJ1-6; 7 bases match TRBD1. CDR1 is SNHLY, CDR2 FYNNEI, per germline. The CDR3 length is 15 residues. The V and J ends lost 8 bases and 6 bases, in that order; junction bases with no gene match: 10.

J is TRBJ1-6 and V is TRBV6-5, with D maybe TRBD1 (5 bases). Germline CDR1 and CDR2: MNHEY and SVGAGI. With 3 bases removed from V and 6 bases from J, the gap between germline ends came to 12 bases. The CDR3 loop spans 15 amino acids. CDR3 protein: CASSYFGGGNSPLHF. In nucleotides, the CDR3 is TGTGCCAGCAGTTATTTCGGGGGAGGTAATTCACCCCTCCACTTT.

The V and J genes are TRBV27 and TRBJ2-7; weak D call: TRBD2 (6 bases). Germline V lookup: CDR1 MNHEY, CDR2 SMNVEV (reference sequence). The V end was cut by 2 bases, the J end by 5 bases, with 10 bases between. CDR3 length equals 13 residues. The CDR3 region is CASSLREYHEQYF. As DNA, the CDR3 is TGTGCCAGCAGTTTACGGGAGTACCACGAGCAGTACTTC.

The genes are TRBV28 and TRBJ2-5, with 7 bases that match TRBD1. V trimming: 4 bases; J trimming: 7 bases; junction bases outside the gene matches: 6. The CDR3 has 13 residues. Germline CDR1 reads MDHEN; CDR2 reads SYDVKM. The DNA of the CDR3 is TGTGCCAGCAGTTCCCCGACAGGGCTGACCCAGTACTTC. Translated: CASSSPTGLTQYF.

The genes are TRBV12-3 or TRBV12-4 and TRBJ2-1, with a weak D call TRBD2 (5 bases). CDR3 length: 13 residues. With 10 bases removed from V and 8 bases from J, the gap between germline ends came to 18 bases. The CDR3 region is CAILPPTEDEQFF. The CDR3 region has the DNA TGTGCCATCCTACCACCGACGGAGGATGAGCAGTTCTTC.

Only a few counts were recorded for this clone. The V gene is TRBV7-2, the J gene TRBJ2-1, with 7 bases that match TRBD1. V was pared by 1 base and J by 0 bases, with 3 bases of the junction left unmatched. Germline values: CDR1 SGHTA, CDR2 FQGNSA. The CDR3 length is 16 residues. DNA of the CDR3: TGTGCCAGCAGCTTAGTTTCAGGGGGCTCCTACAATGAGCAGTTCTTC. Its protein product is CASSLVSGGSYNEQFF.

The rearrangement links TRBV11-3 to TRBJ2-1; 7 bases line up with TRBD2. Germline V gene data show CDR1 as SGHNT and CDR2 as YENEEA. There are 15 residues in the CDR3. With V trimmed by 0 bases and J by 10 bases, 9 bases remained unmatched. The CDR3 loop is CASSLESGTQHEQFF. The DNA for the CDR3 is TGTGCCAGCAGCTTAGAGAGCGGGACGCAGCACGAGCAGTTCTTC. The full variable domain, completed using reference TRBV11-3 and TRBJ2-1, is EAGVVQSPRYKIIEKKQPVAFWCNPISGHNTLYWYLQNLGQGPELLIRYENEEAVDDSQLPKDRFSAERLKGVDSTLKIQPAELGDSAVYLCASSLESGTQHEQFFGPGTRLTVL.

V usage is TRBV6-1 and J usage is TRBJ2-2; TRBD1 matches 10 bases. The V gene end was trimmed by 2 bases and the J gene end by 7 bases; junction bases not matched to a gene: 7. The CDR3 loop spans 16 amino acids. The V gene's germline CDR1 is MNHNS and CDR2 SASEGT. The CDR3 DNA reads as TGTGCCAGCAGTGAAACGCCGGGACAGGGGATCGGGGAGCTGTTTTTT. It is translated as CASSETPGQGIGELFF.